These 4 T cell receptor beta chains share one sample of origin, sequenced in a study of Ad26.COV2.S vaccination and SARS-CoV-2 variants. As for treatment: 15 to 20 received Ad26.COV2.S at low or high dose, single or two shots; roughly five received placebo; per-sample allocation not given. Day 63 following the first vaccine or placebo injection was when the samples were taken. Assay: immunoSEQ multiplex PCR; the TCRdb copy retains only in-frame clones and omits some. Among about 390,000 clones, approximately 92% were seen once, and the ten largest hold around 1.7%. This material consisted of peripheral blood, taken in a trial of Ad26.COV2.S vaccine versus placebo. The receptors here all came from a person between 18 and 60 years old who received the Ad26.COV2.S COVID-19 vaccine or a placebo.

V and J are TRBV5-5 and TRBJ1-4, with a tentative D call TRBD1 (6 bases). The V end was cut by 2 bases, the J end by 5 bases, with 16 bases between. The CDR3 is made up of 16 amino acids. The V gene's germline CDR1 is SGHKS and CDR2 YYEKEE (reference sequence). The CDR3 protein is CASSFSPGGLNEKLFF. DNA of the CDR3: TGTGCCAGCAGCTTCAGCCCCGGGGGGCTGAATGAAAAACTGTTTTTT.

The chain carries TRBV2 and TRBJ1-3, with TRBD1 as a possible D gene (5 bases). V dropped 4 bases and J dropped 0 bases, with 7 bases sitting between them. Germline CDR1 is SNHLY and CDR2 is FYNNEI. The CDR3 is 14 amino acids. The CDR3 sequence: CASSATGSGNTIYF. The CDR3 DNA reads as TGTGCCAGCAGTGCTACAGGCTCTGGAAACACCATATATTTT.

The CDR3 sequence: CASSRDGLNTEAFF. CDR3 DNA: TGTGCCAGTTCCCGGGACGGCCTGAACACTGAAGCTTTCTTT. The chain recombines TRBV6-5 with TRBJ1-1; D is perhaps TRBD1 (5 bases). CDR3 size: 14 residues. Germline CDR1 and CDR2: MNHEY and SVGAGI. V lost 9 bases to trimming and J lost 0 bases, with 14 bases between them.

This chain uses TRBV13 with TRBJ2-3; D tentatively reads TRBD1 or TRBD2 (5 bases each). This CDR3 has 15 amino acids. V lost 4 bases and J lost 2, with 13 bases in between. Germline V gene sequence: CDR1 PRHDT, CDR2 FYEKMQ (reference sequence). The CDR3 DNA follows: TGTGCCAGCAGCTCCGGGACCGCTCCCACAGATACGCAGTATTTT. As protein: CASSSGTAPTDTQYF.